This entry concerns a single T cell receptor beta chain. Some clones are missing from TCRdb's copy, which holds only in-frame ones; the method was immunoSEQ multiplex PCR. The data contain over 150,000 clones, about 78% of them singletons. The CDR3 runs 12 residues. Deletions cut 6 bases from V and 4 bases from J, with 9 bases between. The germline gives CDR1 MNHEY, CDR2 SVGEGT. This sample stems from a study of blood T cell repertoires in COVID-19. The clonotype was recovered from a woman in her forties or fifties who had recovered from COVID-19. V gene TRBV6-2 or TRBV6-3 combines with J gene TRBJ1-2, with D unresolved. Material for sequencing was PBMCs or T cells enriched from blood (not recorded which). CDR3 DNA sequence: TGTGCCAGCAGCCCTAACAGCTATGGCTACACCTTC. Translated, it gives CASSPNSYGYTF.